One and the same sample provided the 18 T cell receptor beta chains below, sequenced in a study of OX40 agonist ivuxolimab in advanced cancers. Library construction relied on the immunoSEQ multiplex PCR assay. TCRdb's version of the immuneACCESS table is confined to in-frame rearrangements and falls short of the full clone set. An unresolved V gene accounts for under half of the shortfall where checked; the remainder is of unknown origin. The sample contains about 75,000 clones, 80% to 90% of them found a single time. In total, the top ten clones hold 17% of the sample. The sample here was CD4+ or CD8+ T cells sorted from blood, taken in a trial of the OX40 agonist ivuxolimab. The receptors stem from an adult with an advanced solid tumor such as melanoma, head and neck, liver or kidney cancer.

The table lists this clone with a count of one. The chain is built from TRBV11-2 and TRBJ1-4; D unresolved. Trimming shortened V by 0 bases and J by 10 bases, and 12 bases separated the two germline ends. CDR3 length: 14 amino acids. Germline V gene sequence: CDR1 SGHAT, CDR2 FQNNGV. This CDR3 is CASSLEVSLGKLFF. The CDR3 coding sequence is TGTGCCAGCAGCTTAGAAGTCAGTCTAGGAAAACTGTTTTTT. The whole variable domain, filled in from reference TRBV11-2 and TRBJ1-4, reads EAGVAQSPRYKIIEKRQSVAFWCNPISGHATLYWYQQILGQGPKLLIQFQNNGVVDDSQLPKDRFSAERLKGVDSTLKIQPAKLEDSAVYLCASSLEVSLGKLFFGSGTQLSVL.

The rearrangement links TRBV19 to TRBJ2-3, with D perhaps TRBD2 (6 bases). The ends were cut back, 3 bases at V and 0 bases at J, with 10 bases in the middle. The CDR3 spans 15 residues. CDR1 is LNHDA and CDR2 is SQIVND in the germline V gene (reference sequence). CDR3 protein: CASSIAGFSTDTQYF. The DNA for the CDR3 is TGTGCCAGTAGTATCGCGGGGTTTAGCACAGATACGCAGTATTTT. Based on the CDR3 plus reference TRBV19 and TRBJ2-3, the full variable domain is DGGITQSPKYLFRKEGQNVTLSCEQNLNHDAMYWYRQDPGQGLRLIYYSQIVNDFQKGDIAEGYSVSREKKESFPLTVTSAQKNPTAFYLCASSIAGFSTDTQYFGPGTRLTVL.

This clone was counted only a few times. The chain joins TRBV5-1 to TRBJ1-1; TRBD1 agrees at 7 bases. The CDR3 runs 13 residues. The ends lost 5 bases at V and 11 bases at J; junction bases unmatched: 12. Germline loops: CDR1 SGHRS, CDR2 YFSETQ. The CDR3 loop is CASREGTGEKAFF. The CDR3 DNA reads TGCGCCAGCAGGGAAGGTACAGGGGAAAAGGCTTTCTTT.

A single count supports this clone. The genes are TRBV18 and TRBJ2-4; no firm D call. Trimming pared 2 bases from V and 3 bases from J, leaving 11 bases between. CDR1 and CDR2 (germline): KGHSH, LQKENI. CDR3 size: 15 residues. The CDR3 is CASSPLIGDKNIQYF. The DNA of the CDR3 is TGTGCCAGCTCACCATTAATAGGTGACAAAAACATTCAGTACTTC. Full variable domain (outside the CDR3, taken from reference TRBV18 and TRBJ2-4): NAGVMQNPRHLVRRRGQEARLRCSPMKGHSHVYWYRQLPEEGLKFMVYLQKENIIDESGMPKERFSAEFPKEGPSILRIQQVVRGDSAAYFCASSPLIGDKNIQYFGAGTRLSVL.

The chain combines TRBV28 with TRBJ2-5; TRBD2 aligns across 9 bases. V lost 3 bases, J lost 7 bases, and 6 bases stayed unmatched. The CDR3 contains 14 residues. Germline CDR1 is MDHEN and CDR2 is SYDVKM. The CDR3 protein is CASSLAGGPVTQYF. In DNA, the CDR3 is TGTGCCAGCAGTTTGGCGGGAGGGCCCGTGACCCAGTACTTC.

The rearrangement uses TRBV28 and TRBJ1-6; 9 positions match TRBD1. The V segment lost 6 bases and the J segment 10 bases; nucleotides outside the gene matches: 7. This CDR3 region has 14 residues. Germline values: CDR1 MDHEN, CDR2 SYDVKM. The CDR3 protein is CASREDRGGSPLHF. Here the CDR3 DNA reads TGTGCCAGCAGGGAGGACAGGGGAGGATCACCCCTCCACTTT. Looking up the rest from reference TRBV28 and TRBJ1-6 gives the full variable domain: DVKVTQSSRYLVKRTGEKVFLECVQDMDHENMFWYRQDPGLGLRLIYFSYDVKMKEKGDIPEGYSVSREKKERFSLILESASTNQTSMYLCASREDRGGSPLHFGNGTRLTVT.

This clone was observed a few times. V and J are TRBV28 and TRBJ2-7; the match to TRBD1 covers 10 bases. The ends lost 6 bases at V and 4 bases at J; junction bases unmatched: 6. This CDR3 is 14 amino acids long. Germline V lookup: CDR1 MDHEN, CDR2 SYDVKM. In DNA form, the CDR3 reads TGTGCCAGCAGGGTACCGGGACAGGGGTACGAGCAGTACTTC. As protein: CASRVPGQGYEQYF.

V and J are TRBV10-3 and TRBJ2-2, with a possible D match to TRBD1 (6 bases). Germline assignment: CDR1 ENHRY and CDR2 SYGVKD. The CDR3 runs 17 residues. V was pared by 6 bases and J by 0 bases, with 17 bases between. CDR3 protein: CAISGPGVTSNTGELFF. The CDR3 nucleotides are TGTGCCATCAGCGGACCAGGGGTAACCTCGAACACCGGGGAGCTGTTTTTT.

This sequence joins TRBV11-2 and TRBJ1-1; possible D gene TRBD1, 6 bases. V lost 3 bases, J lost 0 bases, and 8 bases lay in between. In germline, CDR1 is SGHAT, CDR2 FQNNGV. The CDR3 extends over 14 amino acids. The CDR3 protein is CASSFAGVNTEAFF. CDR3 coding DNA: TGTGCCAGCAGCTTTGCAGGGGTGAACACTGAAGCTTTCTTT.

As for this clone: The germline gene is not matched at one end of the junction; a read error may be the cause. The gene calls are TRBV7-2 and TRBJ2-7; 12 nucleotides line up with TRBD2. The CDR3 is made up of 14 amino acids. CDR1 SGHTA and CDR2 FQGNSA come from the germline V gene. DNA for the CDR3: TGTGCCAGCAGCCTAGCGGGGGGGCCCTACGAGCAGTACTTC. It is translated as CASSLAGGPYEQYF.

This clone was counted only a few times. The chain uses TRBV5-1 and TRBJ2-5; D unresolved. This CDR3 is built from 15 residues. Germline V gene lookup returns CDR1 SGHRS and CDR2 YFSETQ. The V and J ends lost 4 bases and 5 bases respectively, with 18 bases between them. The CDR3 DNA reads as TGCGCCAGCAGCACCTCCGACGGGCCCGGGGAGACCCAGTACTTC. Its translation is CASSTSDGPGETQYF.

With regard to this clone: One junction end does not reproduce the germline sequence, and a read error may be involved. V and J are TRBV4-1 and TRBJ1-4, with D perhaps TRBD1 (5 bases). This CDR3 region has 13 residues. From germline, CDR1 is MGHRA and CDR2 YSYEKL. In DNA form, the CDR3 reads TGCGCCAGCAGCCAAGAGGGACGCCAAACCCCGTGTTTT. Its protein product is CASSQEGRQTPCF.

The chain uses TRBV10-3 and TRBJ2-5, with 10 positions matching TRBD1. The CDR3 has 14 amino acids. Germline loops: CDR1 ENHRY, CDR2 SYGVKD. The ends lost 4 bases at V and 5 bases at J; junction bases unmatched: 4. CDR3 in amino acids: CAISGQGATETQYF. As DNA, the CDR3 is TGTGCCATCAGTGGACAGGGGGCGACGGAGACCCAGTACTTC.

This chain links TRBV5-1 with TRBJ2-5, with D possibly being TRBD1 (6 bases). V lost 2 bases and J 1 base, leaving 12 bases between the germline ends. The V gene's germline CDR1 is SGHRS and CDR2 YFSETQ. The CDR3 runs to 15 residues. Here the CDR3 reads CASSFLGQIQETQYF. The CDR3 DNA reads TGCGCCAGCAGCTTCTTAGGACAGATCCAAGAGACCCAGTACTTC.

This clone was found once. The J gene is TRBJ2-3, the V gene TRBV28, with a weak D call TRBD2 (6 bases). CDR1 and CDR2 from the germline V gene are MDHEN and SYDVKM. The V end was cut by 5 bases, the J end by 2 bases, with 11 bases between. CDR3 length: 14 amino acids. The CDR3 bases are TGTGCCAGCAGTAAAGCGGGCTACACAGATACGCAGTATTTT. Its protein is CASSKAGYTDTQYF.

The gene calls are TRBV14 and TRBJ2-3, with D uncertain. Germline values: CDR1 SGHDN, CDR2 FVKESK. V lost 1 base to trimming and J lost 0 bases, with 11 bases between them. This CDR3 comprises 16 residues. The CDR3 reads CASSQATATSTDTQYF. The CDR3 nucleotides read TGTGCCAGCAGCCAAGCTACAGCAACTAGCACAGATACGCAGTATTTT. Supplemented by reference TRBV14 and TRBJ2-3, the full variable domain reads EAGVTQFPSHSVIEKGQTVTLRCDPISGHDNLYWYRRVMGKEIKFLLHFVKESKQDESGMPNNRFLAERTGGTYSTLKVQPAELEDSGVYFCASSQATATSTDTQYFGPGTRLTVL.

The V gene is TRBV6-5, the J gene TRBJ1-5; 8 nucleotides align to TRBD1. The CDR3 is 14 amino acids. V shed 7 bases, J shed 7 bases, and the junction held 9 bases outside the gene matches. Germline CDR1 is MNHEY and CDR2 is SVGAGI. In DNA form, the CDR3 reads TGTGCCAGCACCACAGGGGGACGGTACCAGCCCCAGCATTTT. As protein: CASTTGGRYQPQHF.

V and J are TRBV19 and TRBJ2-1; D ambiguous. Germline CDR1 and CDR2: LNHDA and SQIVND (reference sequence). Trimming took off 9 bases at V and 8 bases at J, with 11 bases between the two ends. The CDR3 has 11 residues. DNA of the CDR3: TGTGCCAGCACATGGGAATATGAGCAGTTCTTC. Amino acids: CASTWEYEQFF.